The next 32 T cell receptor beta chains were all read from a single sample in a study of T cells in Graves' hyperthyroidism and ophthalmopathy. The TCR beta CDR3 regions underwent amplification using RNA transcripts as the source. When the TCR CDR3 underwent first-round RT-PCR, the HTBI primer set was used. TCRdb re-derived calls from the multiplex PCR reads in MiXCR, one entry per CDR3 protein. The sample has almost 350,000 distinct CDR3 sequences; around a sixth are singletons. Sequences were obtained from blood. The receptors stem from a woman aged 40 to 50 with Graves' ophthalmopathy.

This clonotype was detected ten times or more. The genes are TRBV30 and TRBJ2-2; D unclear. CDR3 length: 12 amino acids. V was cut by 4 bases and J by 4 bases, with 7 bases left in between. Germline values: CDR1 GTSNPN, CDR2 SVGIG (reference sequence). The CDR3 region is CAWTLTTGELFF. The CDR3 DNA is TGTGCCTGGACTCTGACCACCGGGGAGCTGTTTTTT.

This clonotype was counted at least ten times. The chain carries TRBV6-1 and TRBJ1-5, with a tentative D call TRBD1 (6 bases). The V and J ends lost 5 bases and 2 bases respectively, with 10 bases between them. The CDR3 is 14 residues long. CDR1 and CDR2 from the germline V gene are MNHNS and SASEGT. The CDR3 sequence is CASSQGQRNQPQHF. As DNA, the CDR3 is TGTGCCAGCAGTCAAGGACAGCGCAATCAGCCCCAGCATTTT.

This clonotype was seen repeatedly, ten times or more. The chain has TRBV5-6 and TRBJ2-2, with D possibly being TRBD2 (5 bases). Trimming took 0 bases from V and 4 from J, leaving 7 bases between them. The CDR3 has 14 amino acids. Germline V gene data show CDR1 as SGHDT and CDR2 as YYEEEE. The CDR3 is CASSLERGTGELFF. The CDR3 DNA follows: TGTGCCAGCAGCTTGGAACGGGGCACCGGGGAGCTGTTTTTT.

This chain links TRBV11-1 with TRBJ1-1; 7 bases are a match to TRBD1. CDR1 is SGHAT, CDR2 FQDESV, per germline (reference sequence). V dropped 2 bases and J dropped 4; count of bases not matched to a gene: 13. This CDR3 comprises 17 residues. CDR3 nucleotides: TGTGCCAGCAGCTTATATCCCAGAAGGGGGCCCAGCACTGAAGCTTTCTTT. Translated: CASSLYPRRGPSTEAFF.

This clonotype came up many times. CDR3 DNA: TGTGCCAGCAAACCAACAGGCTCCTACGAGCAGTACTTC. Protein sequence: CASKPTGSYEQYF. The chain recombines TRBV2 with TRBJ2-7, with a tentative D call TRBD1 (5 bases). This CDR3 is 13 amino acids long. CDR1 and CDR2 from the germline V gene are SNHLY and FYNNEI. V gave up 7 bases and J gave up 0 bases, with 10 bases separating them.

The chain is built from TRBV19 and TRBJ2-5; TRBD1 matches 8 bases. This CDR3 spans 15 amino acids. Looked up from germline, CDR1 is LNHDA and CDR2 is SQIVND (reference sequence). The V segment lost 4 bases and the J segment 5 bases; nucleotides outside the gene matches: 9. The CDR3 reads CASSKDRVASETQYF. DNA of the CDR3: TGTGCCAGTAGTAAGGACAGGGTAGCGTCGGAGACCCAGTACTTC. Combining the CDR3 with reference TRBV19 and TRBJ2-5 gives the whole variable domain DGGITQSPKYLFRKEGQNVTLSCEQNLNHDAMYWYRQDPGQGLRLIYYSQIVNDFQKGDIAEGYSVSREKKESFPLTVTSAQKNPTAFYLCASSKDRVASETQYFGPGTRLLVL.

This clonotype was observed at least ten times. The chain carries TRBV6-2 or TRBV6-3 and TRBJ2-7; no firm D call. This CDR3 spans 15 amino acids. The V end lost 0 bases, the J end lost 0 bases, and 9 bases lay between the germline ends. Germline lookup yields CDR1 MNHEY and CDR2 SVGEGT. The CDR3 region is CASSYSGGSSYEQYF. The CDR3 DNA is TGTGCCAGCAGTTACTCGGGTGGCAGCTCCTACGAGCAGTACTTC.

CDR3 amino acids: CASQAGGLETQYF. CDR3 nucleotides: TGTGCCAGCCAAGCGGGGGGCTTGGAGACCCAGTACTTC. The rearrangement uses TRBV2 and TRBJ2-5; 9 nucleotides line up with TRBD2. V lost 8 bases, J lost 5 bases, and 6 bases stayed unmatched. The CDR3 is 13 amino acids. The germline CDR1 and CDR2 sequences are SNHLY and FYNNEI.

This clonotype was counted at least ten times. The rearrangement joins TRBV2 to TRBJ2-7; no clear D gene. Trimming took off 3 bases at V and 5 bases at J, with 20 bases between the two ends. Germline CDR1 is SNHLY and CDR2 is FYNNEI. The length of the CDR3 is 16 residues. The CDR3 DNA follows: TGTGCCAGCAGTGAGCTCCTGGGGTCGAACCCCAACGAGCAGTACTTC. It codes for CASSELLGSNPNEQYF.

The sample holds many counts of this clonotype. V gene TRBV7-2 combines with J gene TRBJ2-7, with TRBD1 identical over 7 bases. Germline CDR1 is SGHTA and CDR2 is FQGNSA. This CDR3 is 13 amino acids long. J was trimmed by 6 bases and V by 1 base; bases with no gene match: 3. CDR3 amino acids: CASSLEGQLEQYF. The CDR3 region has the DNA TGTGCCAGCAGCTTAGAGGGACAGCTCGAGCAGTACTTC.

This clonotype has at least ten counts. The chain links TRBV7-8 to TRBJ2-7, with 11 bases identical to TRBD1. V dropped 1 base and J dropped 3; count of bases not matched to a gene: 5. This CDR3 region has 16 residues. Germline values: CDR1 SGHVS, CDR2 FQNEAQ. CDR3 coding DNA: TGTGCCAGCAGCTTAGAGGACAGGGGGCTTATCTACGAGCAGTACTTC. It encodes CASSLEDRGLIYEQYF.

This clonotype was seen ten or more times. This sequence joins TRBV6-5 and TRBJ1-5; D is undetermined. The CDR3 contains 13 residues. Germline values: CDR1 MNHEY, CDR2 SVGAGI. The V end lost 2 bases, the J end lost 5 bases, and 7 bases lay between the germline ends. CDR3 in DNA: TGTGCCAGCAGTTACGGAGACGATCAGCCCCAGCATTTT. Translation gives CASSYGDDQPQHF.

This clonotype was recorded at least ten times. The J gene is TRBJ1-1, the V gene TRBV19; D unresolved. Germline V gene data show CDR1 as LNHDA and CDR2 as SQIVND (reference sequence). The CDR3 is made up of 13 amino acids. V was trimmed by 8 bases and J by 5 bases, leaving 15 bases between them. DNA of the CDR3: TGTGCCAGTGGCAAGGGAGCTTGGACTGAAGCTTTCTTT. Protein sequence: CASGKGAWTEAFF.

This clonotype was counted ten times or more. The chain carries TRBV6-5 and TRBJ2-7; TRBD1 matches 9 bases. V lost 2 bases to trimming and J lost 3 bases; unmatched junction nucleotides: 8. The CDR3 runs 16 residues. Per germline, CDR1 MNHEY and CDR2 SVGAGI. DNA for the CDR3: TGTGCCAGCAGTTACGGGGCCGGGACAGGGAGCTACGAGCAGTACTTC. It specifies CASSYGAGTGSYEQYF.

This clonotype appeared many times. The CDR3 DNA follows: TGTGCCAGCATGCAGGGGGGATACTACAATGAGCAGTTCTTC. Its translation is CASMQGGYYNEQFF. The chain recombines TRBV25-1 with TRBJ2-1; TRBD1 is a possible D gene (7 bases). V lost 7 bases, J lost 3 bases, and 13 bases lay in between. The CDR3 consists of 14 residues. Germline CDR1 MGHDK, CDR2 SYGVNS.

The sample holds many counts of this clonotype. The chain is built from TRBV12-5 and TRBJ1-5; no definite D call. The CDR3 sequence is 13 residues long. V lost 6 bases to trimming and J lost 5 bases, with 11 bases between them. The germline V gene encodes CDR1 LGHNT and CDR2 FRNRAP. This CDR3 is CASGPYNDQPQHF. As DNA, the CDR3 is TGTGCTAGTGGCCCCTACAACGATCAGCCCCAGCATTTT.

This clonotype was detected many times. The chain recombines TRBV15 with TRBJ2-7; 9 bases fit TRBD2. This CDR3 spans 16 amino acids. V lost 5 bases to trimming and J lost 4 bases; unmatched junction nucleotides: 12. Germline lookup yields CDR1 LNHNV and CDR2 YYDKDF (reference sequence). The CDR3: CATSPEGSGRIYEQYF. The CDR3 bases are TGTGCCACCAGCCCCGAGGGGAGCGGGAGGATATACGAGCAGTACTTC.

At least ten counts were recorded for this clonotype. The chain links TRBV28 to TRBJ1-2; D gene unclear. CDR1 MDHEN and CDR2 SYDVKM come from the germline V gene. The CDR3 length is 13 residues. Trimming removed 5 bases from V and 3 bases from J, with 10 bases in between. CDR3 in DNA: TGTGCCAGCAGTACAGATCGGGACTATGGCTACACCTTC. This gives the protein CASSTDRDYGYTF.

V and J are TRBV7-8 and TRBJ2-7; 7 positions agree with TRBD1. V shed 1 base, J shed 3 bases, and the junction held 3 bases outside the gene matches. This CDR3 is built from 14 residues. Germline lookup yields CDR1 SGHVS and CDR2 FQNEAQ. CDR3 nucleotide sequence: TGTGCCAGCAGCTTAGTGGGACAGAGCTACGAGCAGTACTTC. Amino acid sequence: CASSLVGQSYEQYF.

This clonotype has a count of ten or more. The chain combines TRBV5-1 with TRBJ2-7; D perhaps matches TRBD2 (5 bases). With 3 bases removed from V and 2 bases from J, the gap between germline ends came to 12 bases. Germline loops: CDR1 SGHRS, CDR2 YFSETQ. This CDR3 has 14 residues. CDR3 nucleotides: TGCGCCAGCAGCTCCGGACTTAAAACCTACGAGCAGTACTTC. Translating gives CASSSGLKTYEQYF.

In this sample, this clonotype turned up many times. The chain recombines TRBV27 with TRBJ2-7; D remains ambiguous. V shed 3 bases and J shed 4 bases, with 7 bases lying between them. The germline CDR1 and CDR2 sequences are MNHEY and SMNVEV (reference sequence). The CDR3 extends over 12 amino acids. In DNA form, the CDR3 reads TGTGCCAGCAGTTTTAGTCAATACGAGCAGTACTTC. Translating gives CASSFSQYEQYF.

There are many counts of this clonotype. V and J are TRBV9 and TRBJ2-5; perhaps TRBD2 as D (5 bases). The CDR3 is made up of 14 amino acids. The germline V gene encodes CDR1 SGDLS and CDR2 YYNGEE. V lost 4 bases, J lost 4 bases, and 14 bases lay in between. CDR3 region: CASSPSPQAETQYF. DNA for the CDR3: TGTGCCAGCAGCCCTAGCCCCCAAGCAGAGACCCAGTACTTC.

This clonotype was detected ten times or more. The V call is TRBV7-6, the J call TRBJ1-3; TRBD1 matches 10 bases. This CDR3 has 17 amino acids. V lost 2 bases and J lost 0; bases outside the gene matches: 4. Germline V gene data show CDR1 as SGHVS and CDR2 as FNYEAQ. The DNA of the CDR3 is TGTGCCAGCAGCTTAATGGGACAGGGGACCTCTGGAAACACCATATATTTT. Translating it yields CASSLMGQGTSGNTIYF.

This clonotype was picked up many times. This may be a read error, as it is one base from a much larger clone. The chain joins TRBV6-2 or TRBV6-3 to TRBJ2-7, with 7 bases fitting TRBD1. Looked up from germline, CDR1 is MNHEY and CDR2 is SVGEGT. V was clipped by 0 bases and J by 2 bases; unmatched bases: 4. The CDR3 consists of 15 residues. This CDR3 reads CASSYSLDRTYEQYF. The CDR3 DNA reads TGTGCCAGCAGTTACTCCCTGGACAGGACCTACGAGCAGTACTTC.

The rearrangement uses TRBV6-2 or TRBV6-3 and TRBJ2-7; 9 bases align to TRBD2. The length of the CDR3 is 16 residues. Germline lookup yields CDR1 MNHEY and CDR2 SVGEGT. Losses at the gene ends were 4 bases for V and 4 bases for J; bases not matched to a gene: 11. CDR3 coding DNA: TGTGCCAGCAGTTCCATGATGGCGGGAGGGCCGTACGAGCAGTACTTC. Translated: CASSSMMAGGPYEQYF.

In this sample, this clonotype turned up many times. This rearrangement joins TRBV20-1 to TRBJ2-4; 8 nucleotides match TRBD2. The CDR3 is made up of 10 amino acids. V lost 7 bases to trimming and J lost 15 bases; unmatched junction nucleotides: 8. The V gene's germline CDR1 is DFQATT and CDR2 SNEGSKA (reference sequence). Here the CDR3 reads CSVDDSGMYF. The DNA of the CDR3 is TGCAGTGTCGACGATAGCGGGATGTACTTC.

This clonotype was picked up many times. This chain uses TRBV6-2 or TRBV6-3 with TRBJ2-6; D is undetermined. Trimming took off 5 bases at V and 0 bases at J, with 14 bases between the two ends. The CDR3 runs to 17 residues. Germline CDR1 MNHEY, CDR2 SVGEGT. The CDR3 region is CASSTLPAFSGANVLTF. The DNA of the CDR3 is TGTGCCAGCAGTACCTTGCCAGCCTTCTCTGGGGCCAACGTCCTGACTTTC.

Many counts were recorded for this clonotype. The chain employs TRBV30 and TRBJ2-2; D may be TRBD2 (5 bases). The CDR3 runs 18 residues. The germline V gene encodes CDR1 GTSNPN and CDR2 SVGIG (reference sequence). V was pared by 0 bases and J by 1 base, with 18 bases between. CDR3 DNA: TGTGCCTGGAGTGTAGGTTTCGGGGTAGGATTGAACACCGGGGAGCTGTTTTTT. This codes for CAWSVGFGVGLNTGELFF.

This clonotype appeared many times. V gene TRBV30 combines with J gene TRBJ2-5; 8 bases align to TRBD1. V lost 5 bases, J lost 2 bases, and 10 bases stayed unmatched. This CDR3 comprises 15 residues. CDR1 and CDR2 from the germline V gene are GTSNPN and SVGIG (reference sequence). The CDR3 DNA reads TGTGCCTGGGGCCCCGGACAGGGAAAGCAAGAGACCCAGTACTTC. Translation: CAWGPGQGKQETQYF. The full variable domain, in which reference TRBV30 and TRBJ2-5 provide the parts outside the CDR3, is SQTIHQWPATLVQPVGSPLSLECTVEGTSNPNLYWYRQAAGRGLQLLFYSVGIGQISSEVPQNLSASRPQDRQFILSSKKLLLSDSGFYLCAWGPGQGKQETQYFGPGTRLLVL.

This chain joins TRBV11-2 and TRBJ2-5; the D gene is possibly TRBD2 (6 bases). The CDR3 is 15 amino acids. Trimming left V 5 bases short and J 5 bases short, with 18 bases between. Germline-derived CDR1 and CDR2 are SGHAT and FQNNGV. DNA of the CDR3: TGTGCCAGCAGCCCGAGACTAGGAAGCTGGGAGACCCAGTACTTC. It translates to CASSPRLGSWETQYF.

This chain uses TRBV6-2 or TRBV6-3 with TRBJ1-5, with D possibly matching TRBD1 (6 bases). Deletions cut 5 bases from V and 3 bases from J, with 14 bases between. The CDR3 is 15 residues long. Germline V gene data show CDR1 as MNHEY and CDR2 as SVGEGT. The CDR3 nucleotides are TGTGCCAGCAGTACAGGGTTCGTGGCCAATCAGCCCCAGCATTTT. It is translated as CASSTGFVANQPQHF.

This clonotype was recorded at least ten times. This rearrangement joins TRBV6-5 to TRBJ2-5; tentatively, D is TRBD2 (6 bases). Germline CDR1 MNHEY, CDR2 SVGAGI. This CDR3 spans 16 amino acids. The V and J ends lost 0 bases and 3 bases respectively, with 14 bases between them. The CDR3 DNA is TGTGCCAGCAGTTACTCGGCGATAGCGGATAAAGAGACCCAGTACTTC. Its protein is CASSYSAIADKETQYF.